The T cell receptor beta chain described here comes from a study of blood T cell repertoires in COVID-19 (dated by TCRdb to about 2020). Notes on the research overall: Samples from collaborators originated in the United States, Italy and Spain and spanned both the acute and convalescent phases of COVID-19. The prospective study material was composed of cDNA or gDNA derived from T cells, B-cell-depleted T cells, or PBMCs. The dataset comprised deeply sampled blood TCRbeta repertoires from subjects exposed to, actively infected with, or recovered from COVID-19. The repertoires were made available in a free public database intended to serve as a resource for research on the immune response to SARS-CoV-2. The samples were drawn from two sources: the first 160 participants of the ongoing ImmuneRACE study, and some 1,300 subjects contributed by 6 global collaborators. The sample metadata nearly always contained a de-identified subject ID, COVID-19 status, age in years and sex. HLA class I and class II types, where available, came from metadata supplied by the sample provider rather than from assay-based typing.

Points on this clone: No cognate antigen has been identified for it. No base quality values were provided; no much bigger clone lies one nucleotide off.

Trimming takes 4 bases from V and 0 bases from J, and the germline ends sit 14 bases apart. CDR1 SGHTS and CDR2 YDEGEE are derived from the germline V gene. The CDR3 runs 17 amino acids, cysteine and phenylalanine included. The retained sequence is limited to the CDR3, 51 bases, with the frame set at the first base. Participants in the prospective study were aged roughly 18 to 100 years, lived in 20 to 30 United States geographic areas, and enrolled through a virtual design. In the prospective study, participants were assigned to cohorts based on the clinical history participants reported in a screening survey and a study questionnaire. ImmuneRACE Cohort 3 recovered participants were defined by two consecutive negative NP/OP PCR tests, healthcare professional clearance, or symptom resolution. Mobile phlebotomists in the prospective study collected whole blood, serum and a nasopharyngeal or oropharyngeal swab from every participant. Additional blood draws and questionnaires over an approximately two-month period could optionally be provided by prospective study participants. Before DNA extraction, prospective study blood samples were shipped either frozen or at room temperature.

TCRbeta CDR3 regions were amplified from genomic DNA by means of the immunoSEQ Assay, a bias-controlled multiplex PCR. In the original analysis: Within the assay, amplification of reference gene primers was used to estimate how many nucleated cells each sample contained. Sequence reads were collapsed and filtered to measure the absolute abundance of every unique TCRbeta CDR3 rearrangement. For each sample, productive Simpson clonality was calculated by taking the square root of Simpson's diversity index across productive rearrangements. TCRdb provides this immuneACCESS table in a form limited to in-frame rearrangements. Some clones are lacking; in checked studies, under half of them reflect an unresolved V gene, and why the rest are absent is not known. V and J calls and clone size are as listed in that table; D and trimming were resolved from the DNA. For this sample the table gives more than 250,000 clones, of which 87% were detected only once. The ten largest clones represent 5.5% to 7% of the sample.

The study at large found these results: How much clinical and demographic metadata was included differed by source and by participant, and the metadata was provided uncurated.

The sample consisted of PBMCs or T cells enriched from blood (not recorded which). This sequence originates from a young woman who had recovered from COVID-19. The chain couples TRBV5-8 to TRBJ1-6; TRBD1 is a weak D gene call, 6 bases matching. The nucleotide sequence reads TGTGCCAGCAGCGTGGACAGACAGACCTCCTATAATTCACCCCTCCACTTT. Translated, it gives CASSVDRQTSYNSPLHF.